The 32 T cell receptor beta chains in this list originate from one sample, sequenced in a study of T cell clones after liver transplantation. Sequencing was performed with immunoSEQ multiplex PCR; in TCRdb, only in-frame clones are kept and a portion is missing. The sample lists more than 95,000 clones, 82% occurring once. The starting material was CD4+ T cells from blood, obtained before liver transplant. The receptors were gathered from a human donor who received a liver transplant.

V is TRBV7-3 and J is TRBJ2-3; D might be TRBD1 or TRBD2, each matching 5 bases. The CDR3 extends over 16 amino acids. Germline V gives CDR1 SGHTA, CDR2 FQGTGA. V lost 1 base and J lost 1, with 12 bases in between. The CDR3 spells CASSLRAQGGTDTQYF. Here the CDR3 DNA reads TGTGCCAGCAGCTTAAGAGCCCAGGGAGGCACAGATACGCAGTATTTT.

The genes are TRBV16 and TRBJ2-3; 7 bases are a match to TRBD2. Germline lookup yields CDR1 KGHSY and CDR2 FQNENV. The CDR3 has 15 amino acids. The trim removed 2 bases at V and 1 base at J, leaving 3 bases unmatched. DNA for the CDR3: TGTGCCAGCAGCCAACGGGGGGACGGCACAGATACGCAGTATTTT. Its translation: CASSQRGDGTDTQYF.

The V and J genes are TRBV6-1 and TRBJ2-7; TRBD2 matches 9 bases. CDR3 length: 15 residues. CDR1 and CDR2 (germline): MNHNS, SASEGT. J gave up 0 bases and V 0 bases, and 0 bases lay outside the gene matches. The CDR3: CASSEALAGSYEQYF. The CDR3 nucleotides are TGTGCCAGCAGTGAAGCACTAGCGGGCTCCTACGAGCAGTACTTC.

The rearrangement uses TRBV7-2 and TRBJ1-2, with 9 bases matching TRBD1. Germline CDR1 is SGHTA and CDR2 is FQGNSA. V dropped 5 bases and J dropped 3; count of bases not matched to a gene: 4. The length of the CDR3 is 14 residues. The CDR3 here is CASSRDRVDYGYTF. The CDR3 DNA reads as TGTGCCAGCAGCCGGGACAGGGTGGACTATGGCTACACCTTC.

The CDR3 loop reads CASSEAPVTNTGELFF. CDR3 DNA sequence: TGTGCCAGCAGTGAAGCGCCAGTCACCAACACCGGGGAGCTGTTTTTT. The chain combines TRBV6-1 with TRBJ2-2; D call uncertain. Per germline, CDR1 MNHNS and CDR2 SASEGT. This CDR3 spans 16 amino acids. The ends were cut back, 0 bases at V and 2 bases at J, with 10 bases in the middle.

The chain links TRBV28 to TRBJ2-1; no definite D call. V lost 6 bases and J lost 3, with 3 bases in between. CDR1 and CDR2 (germline): MDHEN, SYDVKM. The CDR3 contains 11 residues. The CDR3 sequence is CASSNYNEQFF. CDR3 sequence (DNA): TGTGCCAGCAGCAACTACAATGAGCAGTTCTTC.

This clone was observed a single time. The CDR3 is CASSFGTSGRNEQFF. The CDR3 DNA follows: TGTGCCAGCAGCTTCGGGACTAGCGGAAGAAATGAGCAGTTCTTC. The gene calls are TRBV5-6 and TRBJ2-1; 11 positions agree with TRBD2. J gave up 7 bases and V 2 bases, and 5 bases lay outside the gene matches. The CDR3 totals 15 residues. Germline V CDR1 and CDR2: SGHDT, YYEEEE.

V gene TRBV18 combines with J gene TRBJ1-2, with a weak D call TRBD1 (6 bases). CDR1 and CDR2 from the germline V gene are KGHSH and LQKENI. CDR3 length: 14 residues. V was shortened by 5 bases and J by 5 bases, with 15 bases between the two germline ends. CDR3 DNA: TGTGCCAGCTCAGGACAGCGTGTCTCTTATGGCTACACCTTC. Residues: CASSGQRVSYGYTF.

The chain joins TRBV7-6 to TRBJ2-2, with D tentatively TRBD1 (5 bases). The CDR3 is 17 amino acids. In germline, CDR1 is SGHVS, CDR2 FNYEAQ. The ends were cut back, 1 base at V and 1 base at J, with 13 bases in the middle. The CDR3 sequence: CASSLGQSIWNTGELFF. The CDR3 nucleotides are TGTGCCAGCAGCTTAGGACAGAGCATATGGAACACCGGGGAGCTGTTTTTT. The full variable domain, its missing parts supplied by reference TRBV7-6 and TRBJ2-2, is GAGVSQSPRYKVTKRGQDVALRCDPISGHVSLYWYRQALGQGPEFLTYFNYEAQQDKSGLPNDRFSAERPEGSISTLTIQRTEQRDSAMYRCASSLGQSIWNTGELFFGEGSRLTVL.

This clone was detected only a few times. The chain employs TRBV5-1 and TRBJ2-3; D uncertain. The CDR3 loop spans 13 amino acids. CDR1 is SGHRS, CDR2 YFSETQ, per germline. V was clipped by 0 bases and J by 6 bases, with 8 bases between them. CDR3 DNA: TGCGCCAGCAGCTTGGGTTTCGGGGATACGCAGTATTTT. Translating gives CASSLGFGDTQYF.

J is TRBJ2-1 and V is TRBV14; no definite D call. V lost 0 bases to trimming and J lost 12 bases, with 21 bases between them. The CDR3 is 16 residues long. The germline gives CDR1 SGHDN, CDR2 FVKESK. CDR3 in DNA: TGTGCCAGCAGCCAAGATCTTTCGGCCCGGCTCCCGGGGCAGTTCTTC. This gives the protein CASSQDLSARLPGQFF. Filled out from reference TRBV14 and TRBJ2-1, the complete variable domain reads EAGVTQFPSHSVIEKGQTVTLRCDPISGHDNLYWYRRVMGKEIKFLLHFVKESKQDESGMPNNRFLAERTGGTYSTLKVQPAELEDSGVYFCASSQDLSARLPGQFFGPGTRLTVL.

The chain joins TRBV18 to TRBJ1-2; D is undetermined. Germline assignment: CDR1 KGHSH and CDR2 LQKENI. This CDR3 is 15 amino acids long. The ends were cut back, 2 bases at V and 7 bases at J, with 17 bases in the middle. The chain's CDR3 is CASSPSSQEEGGYTF. The CDR3 DNA follows: TGTGCCAGCTCACCATCATCTCAGGAAGAAGGTGGCTACACCTTC.

This sequence joins TRBV19 and TRBJ1-3; TRBD1 aligns across 10 bases. V shed 7 bases and J 1 base; nucleotides not matched to a gene: 10. Germline V CDR1 and CDR2: LNHDA, SQIVND (reference sequence). The CDR3 contains 17 residues. The CDR3 DNA is TGTGCCAGTAACCCCGGGACAGGGGTAGCATCTGGAAACACCATATATTTT. Its protein product is CASNPGTGVASGNTIYF. Complete variable domain (other parts from reference TRBV19 and TRBJ1-3): DGGITQSPKYLFRKEGQNVTLSCEQNLNHDAMYWYRQDPGQGLRLIYYSQIVNDFQKGDIAEGYSVSREKKESFPLTVTSAQKNPTAFYLCASNPGTGVASGNTIYFGEGSWLTVV.

The chain combines TRBV6-5 with TRBJ1-5; D remains ambiguous. Trimming shortened V by 6 bases and J by 4 bases, and 7 bases separated the two germline ends. Germline-derived CDR1 and CDR2 are MNHEY and SVGAGI. The CDR3 is made up of 12 amino acids. The CDR3 loop reads CASSTFNQPQHF. CDR3 coding DNA: TGTGCCAGCAGCACCTTTAATCAGCCCCAGCATTTT.

The CDR3 DNA is TGTGCCAGTAGTATCGTGGGAGTGGGTCAGCCCCAGCATTTT. Translating gives CASSIVGVGQPQHF. The chain combines TRBV19 with TRBJ1-5; the D is unclear. This CDR3 is 14 amino acids long. Between the trimmed V and J ends, which lost 3 bases and 6 bases, there was a span of 12 bases. Germline lookup yields CDR1 LNHDA and CDR2 SQIVND (reference sequence).

The chain has TRBV7-2 and TRBJ1-6, with TRBD1 matching 7 bases. CDR3 size: 14 residues. J was trimmed by 4 bases and V by 6 bases; bases with no gene match: 3. Germline lookup yields CDR1 SGHTA and CDR2 FQGNSA. CDR3 nucleotide sequence: TGTGCCAGCAGATCGGGACAGTATAATTCACCCCTCCACTTT. It specifies CASRSGQYNSPLHF. Using reference TRBV7-2 and TRBJ1-6 for the parts outside the CDR3, the full variable domain is GAGVSQSPSNKVTEKGKDVELRCDPISGHTALYWYRQSLGQGLEFLIYFQGNSAPDKSGLPSDRFSAERTGGSVSTLTIQRTQQEDSAVYLCASRSGQYNSPLHFGNGTRLTVT.

CDR3 nucleotide sequence: TGCGCCAGCAGCCGTTTGGGGGCGACAGGAGTTAGTGAAGCTTTCTTT. Protein: CASSRLGATGVSEAFF. The genes are TRBV5-1 and TRBJ1-1; tentatively, D is TRBD1 (6 bases). Germline CDR1 and CDR2: SGHRS and YFSETQ. The CDR3 is made up of 16 amino acids. Trimming removed 4 bases from V and 7 bases from J, with 23 bases in between.

This clone has a handful of counts. The chain is built from TRBV29-1 and TRBJ2-2; 8 bases are shared with TRBD1. The CDR3 runs 16 residues. J lost 1 base, V lost 7 bases, and 11 bases had no gene match. Germline values: CDR1 SQVTM, CDR2 ANQGSEA. Here the CDR3 DNA reads TGCAGCGCCCCCGGCCCAGGGGGCTTGAACACCGGGGAGCTGTTTTTT. Protein: CSAPGPGGLNTGELFF.

The rearrangement joins TRBV19 to TRBJ2-4; 7 bases are a match to TRBD2. Germline CDR1 LNHDA, CDR2 SQIVND (reference sequence). The CDR3 has 15 residues. J was trimmed by 5 bases and V by 6 bases; bases with no gene match: 10. The CDR3 region is CASRTGRGSQNIQYF. CDR3 in DNA: TGTGCCAGTAGGACGGGGAGGGGCAGCCAAAACATTCAGTACTTC.

The chain has TRBV30 and TRBJ1-1; D unclear. Germline V gives CDR1 GTSNPN, CDR2 SVGIG (reference sequence). CDR3 length equals 11 residues. The germline V and J ends were trimmed by 0 bases and 8 bases, with 7 bases remaining between them. The CDR3 DNA sequence: TGTGCCTGGAGTGTAGTAGGGGAAGCTTTCTTT. Translated: CAWSVVGEAFF.

The CDR3 region has the DNA TGTGCCAGCAGCCCCCCAGGGTTACGGATAACCGGGGAGCTGTTTTTT. The encoded protein is CASSPPGLRITGELFF. This chain uses TRBV7-9 with TRBJ2-2, with TRBD1 as a possible D gene (5 bases). Germline CDR1 SEHNR, CDR2 FQNEAQ (reference sequence). CDR3 length: 16 residues. V lost 5 bases and J 5 bases, leaving 18 bases between the germline ends.

This clone was found a few times. This chain joins TRBV2 and TRBJ1-1, with 10 bases lining up with TRBD1. CDR1 and CDR2 from the germline V gene are SNHLY and FYNNEI. This CDR3 contains 13 residues. The V and J ends lost 6 bases and 6 bases, in that order; junction bases with no gene match: 4. CDR3 coding DNA: TGTGCCAGCAGGGGACAGGGGCTGGCTGAAGCTTTCTTT. As protein: CASRGQGLAEAFF.

The V and J genes are TRBV10-3 and TRBJ2-2; D gene unclear. Trimming cost V 2 bases and J 7 bases, with 14 bases left between them. Germline values: CDR1 ENHRY, CDR2 SYGVKD. The CDR3 extends over 15 amino acids. The CDR3 spells CAISEPMVSGGELFF. The CDR3, as DNA: TGTGCCATCAGTGAGCCGATGGTGTCGGGCGGGGAGCTGTTTTTT.

Only a few counts were recorded for this clone. This chain connects TRBV2 to TRBJ2-7, with 8 bases identical to TRBD1. Looked up from germline, CDR1 is SNHLY and CDR2 is FYNNEI. CDR3 length: 13 residues. V gave up 4 bases and J gave up 7 bases; unmatched junction bases: 6. The CDR3 protein is CASSGSGGGEQYF. CDR3 in DNA: TGTGCCAGCAGTGGCTCAGGGGGCGGGGAGCAGTACTTC.

The rearrangement uses TRBV29-1 and TRBJ1-2; no clear D. The CDR3 covers 14 residues. V shed 3 bases and J shed 3 bases, with 14 bases lying between them. The germline V gene encodes CDR1 SQVTM and CDR2 ANQGSEA. CDR3 amino acids: CSVDRPGSDYGYTF. CDR3 bases: TGCAGCGTTGATAGACCTGGCAGCGACTATGGCTACACCTTC.

This chain connects TRBV7-7 to TRBJ2-3, with TRBD2 matching over 13 bases. The CDR3 runs to 16 residues. Germline lookup yields CDR1 SSHAT and CDR2 FNYEAQ (reference sequence). After removal of 3 bases from V and 6 bases from J, the junction contained 6 bases not matched to a gene. The CDR3 DNA reads TGTGCCAGCAGCTTGGGACTAGCGGGGCGACGGGATACGCAGTATTTT. Translated, it gives CASSLGLAGRRDTQYF.

The J gene is TRBJ2-2, the V gene TRBV25-1; TRBD2 aligns across 14 bases. This CDR3 region has 17 residues. The V and J ends lost 2 bases and 1 base, in that order; junction bases with no gene match: 0. Germline V gene data show CDR1 as MGHDK and CDR2 as SYGVNS. The DNA for the CDR3 is TGTGCCAGCAGTGAAGGGACTAGCGGGGGGAACACCGGGGAGCTGTTTTTT. This codes for CASSEGTSGGNTGELFF.

The chain combines TRBV19 with TRBJ1-1, with D hard to call. This CDR3 contains 16 residues. The V and J ends lost 5 bases and 0 bases respectively, with 16 bases between them. Germline loops: CDR1 LNHDA, CDR2 SQIVND (reference sequence). As DNA, the CDR3 is TGTGCCAGTAGTCCGTCCCGAGACACCTTGAACACTGAAGCTTTCTTT. Translating gives CASSPSRDTLNTEAFF.

The chain couples TRBV7-2 to TRBJ2-7; maybe TRBD2 (5 bases). The length of the CDR3 is 18 residues. Trimming left V 1 base short and J 2 bases short, with 21 bases between. CDR1 is SGHTA and CDR2 is FQGNSA in the germline V gene. The CDR3 nucleotides are TGTGCCAGCAGCTTAGAAGCGGTGGCGGGCGGGCCCCCCTACGAGCAGTACTTC. Its protein is CASSLEAVAGGPPYEQYF.

This chain connects TRBV5-1 to TRBJ2-1; maybe TRBD2 (6 bases). CDR3 length equals 14 residues. Per germline, CDR1 SGHRS and CDR2 YFSETQ. Trimming stripped 3 bases from V and 4 bases from J, with 11 bases between. The CDR3 loop is CASSYAGSYNEQFF. CDR3 nucleotide sequence: TGCGCCAGCAGCTATGCGGGGTCATACAATGAGCAGTTCTTC.

This chain links TRBV19 with TRBJ2-1; 8 bases align to TRBD2. The CDR3 is made up of 15 amino acids. J lost 4 bases, V lost 2 bases, and 4 bases had no gene match. Germline V lookup: CDR1 LNHDA, CDR2 SQIVND (reference sequence). This chain's CDR3 is CASSIRAGAYNEQFF. CDR3 in DNA: TGTGCCAGTAGTATAAGAGCGGGGGCTTACAATGAGCAGTTCTTC.

This rearrangement joins TRBV7-9 to TRBJ1-6, with D perhaps TRBD1 (6 bases). Germline V gene sequence: CDR1 SEHNR, CDR2 FQNEAQ (reference sequence). Trimming stripped 1 base from V and 9 bases from J, with 7 bases between. This CDR3 contains 13 residues. CDR3 loop: CASSLEGGSPLHF. CDR3 bases: TGTGCCAGCAGCTTAGAGGGGGGTTCACCCCTCCACTTT.